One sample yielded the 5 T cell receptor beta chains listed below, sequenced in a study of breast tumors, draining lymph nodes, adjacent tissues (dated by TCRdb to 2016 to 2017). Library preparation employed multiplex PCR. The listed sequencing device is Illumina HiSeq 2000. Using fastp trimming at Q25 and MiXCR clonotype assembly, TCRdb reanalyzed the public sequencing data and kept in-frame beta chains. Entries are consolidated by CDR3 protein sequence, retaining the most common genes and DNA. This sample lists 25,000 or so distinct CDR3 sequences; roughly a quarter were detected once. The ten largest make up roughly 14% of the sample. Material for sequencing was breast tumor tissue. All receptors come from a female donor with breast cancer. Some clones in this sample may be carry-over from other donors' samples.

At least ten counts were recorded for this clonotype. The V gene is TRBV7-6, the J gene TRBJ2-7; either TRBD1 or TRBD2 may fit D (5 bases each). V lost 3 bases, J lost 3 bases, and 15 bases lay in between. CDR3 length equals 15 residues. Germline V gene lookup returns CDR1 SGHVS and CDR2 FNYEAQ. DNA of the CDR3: TGTGCCAGCAGCTTTGAAGAGGGGCCTAGCTACGAGCAGTACTTC. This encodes CASSFEEGPSYEQYF.

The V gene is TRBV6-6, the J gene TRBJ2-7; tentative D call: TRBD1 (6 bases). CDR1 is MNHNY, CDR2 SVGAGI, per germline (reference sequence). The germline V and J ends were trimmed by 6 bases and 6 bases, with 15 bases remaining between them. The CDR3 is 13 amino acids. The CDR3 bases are TGTGCCAGCAGCCCAGGGACACCTTTCGAGCAGTACTTC. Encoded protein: CASSPGTPFEQYF.

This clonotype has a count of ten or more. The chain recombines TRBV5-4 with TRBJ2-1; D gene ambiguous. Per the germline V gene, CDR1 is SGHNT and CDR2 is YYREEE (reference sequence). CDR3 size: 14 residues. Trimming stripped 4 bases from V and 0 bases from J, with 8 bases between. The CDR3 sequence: CASSSRRSYNEQFF. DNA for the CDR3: TGTGCCAGCAGCAGCAGGCGCTCCTACAATGAGCAGTTCTTC.

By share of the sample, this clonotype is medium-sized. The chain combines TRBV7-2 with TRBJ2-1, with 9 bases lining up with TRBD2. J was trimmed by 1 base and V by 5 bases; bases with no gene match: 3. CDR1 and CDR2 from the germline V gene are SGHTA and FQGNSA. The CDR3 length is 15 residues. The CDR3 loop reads CASSLSGSSYNEQFF. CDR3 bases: TGTGCCAGCAGCCTTAGCGGGAGTTCCTACAATGAGCAGTTCTTC.

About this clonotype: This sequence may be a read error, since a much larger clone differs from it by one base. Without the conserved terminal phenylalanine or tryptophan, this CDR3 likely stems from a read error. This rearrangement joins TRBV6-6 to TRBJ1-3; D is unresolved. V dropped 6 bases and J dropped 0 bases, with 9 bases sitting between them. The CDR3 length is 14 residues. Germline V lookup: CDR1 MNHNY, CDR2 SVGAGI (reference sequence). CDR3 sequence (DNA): TGTGCCAGCAGCAGGACTTTCTCTGGAAACACCATATATTCT. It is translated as CASSRTFSGNTIYS.